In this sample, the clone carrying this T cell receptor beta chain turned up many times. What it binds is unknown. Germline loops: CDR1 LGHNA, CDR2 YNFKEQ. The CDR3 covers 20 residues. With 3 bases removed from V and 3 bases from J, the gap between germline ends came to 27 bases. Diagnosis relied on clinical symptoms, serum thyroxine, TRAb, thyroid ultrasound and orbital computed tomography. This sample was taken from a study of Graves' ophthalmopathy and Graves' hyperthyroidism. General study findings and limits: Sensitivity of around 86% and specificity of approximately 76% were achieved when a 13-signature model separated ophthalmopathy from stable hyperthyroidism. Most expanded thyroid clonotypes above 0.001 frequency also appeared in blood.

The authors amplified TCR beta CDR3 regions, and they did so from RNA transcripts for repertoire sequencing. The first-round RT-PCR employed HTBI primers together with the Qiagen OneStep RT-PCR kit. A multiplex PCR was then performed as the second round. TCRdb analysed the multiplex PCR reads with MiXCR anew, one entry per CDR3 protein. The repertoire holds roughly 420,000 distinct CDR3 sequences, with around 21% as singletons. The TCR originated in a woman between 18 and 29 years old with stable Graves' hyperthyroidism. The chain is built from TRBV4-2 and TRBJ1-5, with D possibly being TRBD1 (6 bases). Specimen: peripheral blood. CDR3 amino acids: CASSHRGVRAGQAYNQPQHF. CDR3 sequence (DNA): TGTGCCAGCAGCCACAGAGGGGTTAGGGCGGGACAAGCCTACAATCAGCCCCAGCATTTT.